This paragraph covers one TCR beta chain sequence. What it binds is unknown. The data belong to a study of identical twins. Each donor was a healthy Caucasian. V shed 2 bases and J shed 7 bases, with 17 bases lying between them. This CDR3 has 15 amino acids. General study results and limits: Memory repertoires lacked the insertion deficit that abundant cord blood beta clonotypes showed.

MiXCR, run by TCRdb on the 5' RACE reads, gives a single entry per CDR3 protein. The profile shows 600,000 to 700,000 distinct CDR3 sequences, 21% of them singletons. The data were also submitted as part of a second study, on T cells expressing NK-cell markers. That source notes: TCR beta repertoires came from sorted CD3+CD56+NKG2C+, CD3+CD56+NKG2C- and CD3+CD56-NKG2C+ T cells. Sorting was restricted to alpha-beta TCR T cells by an anti-gamma-delta TCR antibody in several experiments.

The TCR comes from a woman aged 18-35 years in good health. The sequenced sample was PBMCs. The chain carries TRBV12-3 or TRBV12-4 and TRBJ2-5; D remains unclear. The CDR3 sequence is CASSLYSQEPGTQYF. Here the CDR3 DNA reads TGTGCCAGCAGTTTATACTCCCAGGAGCCGGGGACCCAGTACTTC.